This TCR beta chain was sequenced for a study of blood T cell repertoires in COVID-19. The CDR3 loop spans 13 amino acids. V lost 3 bases to trimming and J lost 2 bases, with 6 bases between them. In germline, CDR1 is LNHDA, CDR2 SQIVND (reference sequence). Measured with immunoSEQ multiplex PCR; TCRdb has only the in-frame clones, and not every one. The sample holds approximately 130,000 clones, approximately 71% seen once. The clonotype was recovered from a woman in her sixties or seventies with acute or convalescent COVID-19. Sequencing was done on a sample of peripheral blood. V and J are TRBV19 and TRBJ2-3; no firm D call. CDR3 amino acids: CASSIGPTDTQYF. In DNA form, the CDR3 reads TGTGCCAGTAGTATCGGTCCCACAGATACGCAGTATTTT.